The 19 T cell receptor beta chains listed next were all sequenced from one sample in a study of T cells after yellow fever vaccination. TCRdb re-called the 5' RACE reads with MiXCR, one entry per CDR3 protein. The profile covers fewer than 650,000 distinct CDR3 sequences, with just over 20% appearing a single time and 15% to 20% taken by the ten largest. The material sequenced was PBMCs, taken roughly 20 days after the first yellow fever vaccination. Receptor source: a man between 18 and 29 years old who received the YFV17D yellow fever vaccine.

In its sample, this clonotype was seen many times. V gene TRBV7-6 combines with J gene TRBJ1-5; D perhaps matches TRBD1 (6 bases). CDR3 length: 16 amino acids. In germline, CDR1 is SGHVS, CDR2 FNYEAQ. With 7 bases removed from V and 9 bases from J, the gap between germline ends came to 25 bases. Here the CDR3 reads CASIWGARTLSRPQHF. The CDR3 bases are TGTGCCAGCATCTGGGGGGCTCGTACCCTCTCGAGGCCCCAGCATTTT. Full variable domain (rest looked up from reference TRBV7-6 and TRBJ1-5): GAGVSQSPRYKVTKRGQDVALRCDPISGHVSLYWYRQALGQGPEFLTYFNYEAQQDKSGLPNDRFSAERPEGSISTLTIQRTEQRDSAMYRCASIWGARTLSRPQHFGDGTRLSIL.

The V gene is TRBV7-2, the J gene TRBJ1-1; D not certain. The CDR3 has 14 residues. Germline assignment: CDR1 SGHTA and CDR2 FQGNSA. V gave up 5 bases and J gave up 4 bases, with 14 bases separating them. This CDR3 reads CASSTQSSGTEAFF. In DNA form, the CDR3 reads TGTGCCAGCAGCACCCAATCAAGTGGCACTGAAGCTTTCTTT.

This clonotype was detected only a few times. CDR3 sequence: CASSSPPYTAPLHF. CDR3 coding DNA: TGTGCCAGCAGCTCACCGCCCTACACAGCACCCCTCCACTTT. The rearrangement links TRBV7-2 to TRBJ1-6; D not resolved. There are 14 residues in the CDR3. CDR1 is SGHTA, CDR2 FQGNSA, per germline. Deletions cut 4 bases from V and 11 bases from J, with 15 bases between.

This chain uses TRBV7-2 with TRBJ2-3; the match to TRBD2 covers 11 bases. Germline V CDR1 and CDR2: SGHTA, FQGNSA. V lost 4 bases to trimming and J lost 2 bases; unmatched junction nucleotides: 5. The CDR3 consists of 16 residues. The CDR3 DNA follows: TGTGCCAGCAGCTCCAGACTAGCGGGGCACACAGATACGCAGTATTTT. This translates into CASSSRLAGHTDTQYF.

The chain employs TRBV27 and TRBJ2-3, with D possibly TRBD2 on 7 matching bases. The germline V gene has CDR1 MNHEY and CDR2 SMNVEV (reference sequence). V was trimmed by 2 bases and J by 2 bases, leaving 11 bases between them. The CDR3 extends over 15 amino acids. For the CDR3, the DNA is TGTGCCAGCAGTTTAGCGGGGGCCCACACAGATACGCAGTATTTT. Translating it yields CASSLAGAHTDTQYF.

V gene TRBV18 combines with J gene TRBJ2-4, with D perhaps matching TRBD2 (6 bases). This CDR3 spans 17 amino acids. V gave up 2 bases and J gave up 1 base, with 15 bases separating them. Germline V gene lookup returns CDR1 KGHSH and CDR2 LQKENI. CDR3 sequence reads: CASSPFTLGGAKNIQYF. The CDR3, as DNA: TGTGCCAGCTCACCATTCACTCTAGGAGGGGCCAAAAACATTCAGTACTTC.

This chain connects TRBV6-1 to TRBJ2-1; D might be TRBD1 or TRBD2, each matching 5 bases. Trimming shortened V by 6 bases and J by 8 bases, and 20 bases separated the two germline ends. Per germline, CDR1 MNHNS and CDR2 SASEGT. The CDR3 loop spans 15 amino acids. The DNA for the CDR3 is TGTGCCAGCAGCACCGGGACGGATCGTGGGGATGAGCAGTTCTTC. It translates to CASSTGTDRGDEQFF.

This clonotype appeared a few times. This chain uses TRBV20-1 with TRBJ1-4, with D possibly being TRBD1 (5 bases). CDR1 and CDR2 from the germline V gene are DFQATT and SNEGSKA (reference sequence). The CDR3 has 14 residues. V lost 3 bases and J 6 bases, leaving 14 bases between the germline ends. CDR3 sequence: CSASVGGYDEKLFF. For the CDR3, the DNA is TGCAGTGCTAGCGTGGGGGGGTACGATGAAAAACTGTTTTTT.

This clonotype occurred a few times. This chain links TRBV12-3 or TRBV12-4 with TRBJ1-2; 9 nucleotides match TRBD1. V was pared by 5 bases and J by 8 bases, with 3 bases of the junction left unmatched. The CDR3 runs to 12 residues. The CDR3 nucleotides are TGTGCCAGCAGTGGACAGGGGTTGGGCTACACCTTC. This codes for CASSGQGLGYTF.

This clonotype showed up just a few times. The rearrangement uses TRBV4-1 and TRBJ2-3; TRBD1 is a possible D gene (6 bases). The germline gives CDR1 MGHRA, CDR2 YSYEKL. Trimming removed 2 bases at V and 4 bases at J, with 10 bases between. This CDR3 comprises 14 residues. CDR3 protein: CASSQTEGADTQYF. CDR3 nucleotides: TGCGCCAGCAGCCAAACAGAGGGGGCAGATACGCAGTATTTT.

Only a few counts were recorded for this clonotype. J is TRBJ2-1 and V is TRBV9, with D possibly being TRBD2 (6 bases). Trimming removed 0 bases at V and 3 bases at J, with 10 bases between. CDR1 is SGDLS and CDR2 is YYNGEE in the germline V gene. This CDR3 contains 15 residues. The CDR3 region is CASSVVPSVYNEQFF. For the CDR3, the DNA is TGTGCCAGCAGCGTAGTGCCTAGCGTCTACAATGAGCAGTTCTTC.

This clonotype has more than one count but fewer than ten. The CDR3 DNA follows: TGTGCCAGCAGTGATACTAGCGGGGGAGATACGCAGTATTTT. Its protein product is CASSDTSGGDTQYF. V and J are TRBV2 and TRBJ2-3, with 11 bases identical to TRBD2. The CDR3 contains 14 residues. Germline trimming cut 3 bases from V and 5 bases from J; bases unmatched to any gene: 1. Germline CDR1 SNHLY, CDR2 FYNNEI.

This clonotype was observed a handful of times. The J gene is TRBJ2-1, the V gene TRBV3-1; possibly TRBD2 for D (6 bases). The germline V gene has CDR1 LGHDT and CDR2 YNNKEL (reference sequence). V was shortened by 0 bases and J by 5 bases, with 8 bases between the two germline ends. This CDR3 is 14 amino acids long. The CDR3 sequence is CASSQEAGHNEQFF. The DNA of the CDR3 is TGTGCCAGCAGCCAAGAGGCGGGGCACAATGAGCAGTTCTTC.

The V call is TRBV5-1, the J call TRBJ1-4; D is possibly TRBD1 (6 bases). The V end lost 2 bases, the J end lost 6 bases, and 11 bases lay between the germline ends. In germline, CDR1 is SGHRS, CDR2 YFSETQ. The CDR3 totals 14 residues. As DNA, the CDR3 is TGCGCCAGCAGCTTCAGGGGCTATGATGAAAAACTGTTTTTT. This gives the protein CASSFRGYDEKLFF.

The J gene is TRBJ2-2, the V gene TRBV7-9; D not certain. The CDR3 spans 14 residues. In germline, CDR1 is SEHNR, CDR2 FQNEAQ (reference sequence). Between the trimmed V and J ends, which lost 0 bases and 6 bases, there was a span of 8 bases. CDR3 nucleotides: TGTGCCAGCAGCTTAGCCCTAGATCCCGGGGAGCTGTTTTTT. It is translated as CASSLALDPGELFF. Complete variable domain (other parts from reference TRBV7-9 and TRBJ2-2): DTGVSQNPRHKITKRGQNVTFRCDPISEHNRLYWYRQTLGQGPEFLTYFQNEAQLEKSRLLSDRFSAERPKGSFSTLEIQRTEQGDSAMYLCASSLALDPGELFFGEGSRLTVL.

The V gene is TRBV5-4, the J gene TRBJ1-2; perhaps TRBD1 as D (6 bases). The germline CDR1 and CDR2 sequences are SGHNT and YYREEE (reference sequence). Trimming stripped 1 base from V and 8 bases from J, with 9 bases between. The CDR3 runs to 12 residues. This CDR3 reads CASSLIGGGYTF. CDR3 sequence (DNA): TGTGCCAGCAGCTTGATAGGGGGAGGCTACACCTTC.

The V and J genes are TRBV4-1 and TRBJ2-5; the D call may be TRBD1 or TRBD2 (5 bases each). With 4 bases removed from V and 2 bases from J, the gap between germline ends came to 11 bases. CDR3 length: 14 amino acids. The germline gives CDR1 MGHRA, CDR2 YSYEKL. CDR3 protein: CASSPPGHQETQYF. The CDR3 DNA reads as TGCGCCAGCAGCCCCCCGGGGCATCAAGAGACCCAGTACTTC.

J is TRBJ1-4 and V is TRBV29-1; 8 bases align to TRBD1. Germline V lookup: CDR1 SQVTM, CDR2 ANQGSEA. CDR3 size: 13 residues. The V gene end was trimmed by 6 bases and the J gene end by 8 bases; junction bases not matched to a gene: 8. CDR3 region: CSVTGARGEKLFF. In DNA form, the CDR3 reads TGCAGCGTGACAGGGGCTCGGGGAGAAAAACTGTTTTTT. Full variable domain (missing parts from reference TRBV29-1 and TRBJ1-4): SAVISQKPSRDICQRGTSLTIQCQVDSQVTMMFWYRQQPGQSLTLIATANQGSEATYESGFVIDKFPISRPNLTFSTLTVSNMSPEDSSIYLCSVTGARGEKLFFGSGTQLSVL.

This clonotype was detected only a few times. The J gene is TRBJ2-1, the V gene TRBV11-2; 10 positions match TRBD2. The CDR3 runs 15 residues. V lost 2 bases, J lost 8 bases, and 6 bases stayed unmatched. Germline loops: CDR1 SGHAT, CDR2 FQNNGV. The DNA for the CDR3 is TGTGCCAGCAGCTTATATTCTAGCGGGGGAGATGAGCAGTTCTTC. Residues: CASSLYSSGGDEQFF.